These 26 T cell receptor beta chains were all obtained from the same sample, sequenced in a study of post-analysis software for immune sequencing data. General study results and limits: TRBV segments more frequent in patients than in controls numbered five and included TRBV5-6, TRBV5-1 and TRBV20-1.

Antigens for these TCRs are unknown. The library was made from cDNA and included unique molecular identifiers. TCRdb ran MiXCR on the PCR reads and lists one entry per CDR3 protein. The sample holds about 810,000 distinct CDR3 sequences, 53% seen once. The sequenced sample was blood. The receptor source for this set is a girl aged 5-17 years with multiple sclerosis.

In this sample, this clonotype turned up a few times. The rearrangement uses TRBV28 and TRBJ2-7, with D tentatively TRBD2 (6 bases). Trimming shortened V by 5 bases and J by 0 bases, and 11 bases separated the two germline ends. This CDR3 has 14 residues. Germline V gene data show CDR1 as MDHEN and CDR2 as SYDVKM. As DNA, the CDR3 is TGTGCCAGCAGTCGGGAGTTTAGCTCCTACGAGCAGTACTTC. It yields the protein CASSREFSSYEQYF.

The chain carries TRBV7-9 and TRBJ1-2; the D gene is possibly TRBD1 (5 bases). Germline assignment: CDR1 SEHNR and CDR2 FQNEAQ (reference sequence). Trimming removed 4 bases from V and 5 bases from J, with 17 bases in between. The CDR3 contains 15 residues. The CDR3 sequence is CASSSSGEPRYGYTF. The DNA for the CDR3 is TGTGCCAGCAGCTCCTCGGGGGAGCCCCGATATGGCTACACCTTC.

V and J are TRBV3-1 and TRBJ2-3; tentatively, D is TRBD1 (6 bases). CDR3 size: 15 residues. CDR1 and CDR2 from the germline V gene are LGHDT and YNNKEL (reference sequence). The V end lost 1 base, the J end lost 5 bases, and 13 bases lay between the germline ends. CDR3 DNA sequence: TGTGCCAGCAGCCAAGGGGGCCAGGGGAGAGATACGCAGTATTTT. Protein: CASSQGGQGRDTQYF.

The chain employs TRBV7-9 and TRBJ2-1, with 14 bases aligning to TRBD2. The ends lost 5 bases at V and 8 bases at J; junction bases unmatched: 8. The CDR3 has 16 amino acids. The germline V gene has CDR1 SEHNR and CDR2 FQNEAQ (reference sequence). The CDR3 loop reads CASSIPTSGGAYEQFF. In nucleotides, the CDR3 is TGTGCCAGCAGCATCCCGACTAGCGGGGGGGCATATGAGCAGTTCTTC. Filled out from reference TRBV7-9 and TRBJ2-1, the complete variable domain reads DTGVSQNPRHKITKRGQNVTFRCDPISEHNRLYWYRQTLGQGPEFLTYFQNEAQLEKSRLLSDRFSAERPKGSFSTLEIQRTEQGDSAMYLCASSIPTSGGAYEQFFGPGTRLTVL.

The chain uses TRBV5-1 and TRBJ2-4, with unresolved D. The J call could be wrong; TRBJ2-7 is a better fit for the DNA end. Germline values: CDR1 SGHRS, CDR2 YFSETQ. This CDR3 region has 16 residues. The CDR3 sequence is CASSASSEFGLYEQYF. Here the CDR3 DNA reads TGCGCCAGCAGCGCATCCTCAGAATTCGGCCTCTACGAGCAGTACTTC.

The chain combines TRBV7-3 with TRBJ1-4; D not certain. Trimming stripped 1 base from V and 7 bases from J, with 7 bases between. This CDR3 spans 13 amino acids. The germline gives CDR1 SGHTA, CDR2 FQGTGA. The CDR3 nucleotides are TGTGCCAGCAGCTTAAAATTCGGTGAAAAACTGTTTTTT. Amino acid sequence: CASSLKFGEKLFF.

The chain links TRBV6-5 to TRBJ1-5, with 8 bases lining up with TRBD1. The CDR3 totals 14 residues. Germline V lookup: CDR1 MNHEY, CDR2 SVGAGI. V trimming: 5 bases; J trimming: 5 bases; junction bases outside the gene matches: 5. CDR3 DNA: TGTGCCAGCAGTCGCCAGGGGGCCGATCAGCCCCAGCATTTT. This gives the protein CASSRQGADQPQHF.

The rearrangement links TRBV7-9 to TRBJ1-5, with a weak D call TRBD1 (5 bases). The V end lost 3 bases, the J end lost 7 bases, and 10 bases lay between the germline ends. Germline CDR1 SEHNR, CDR2 FQNEAQ (reference sequence). The CDR3 length is 13 residues. The chain's CDR3 is CASSFRDGQPQHF. As DNA, the CDR3 is TGTGCCAGCAGCTTCAGGGACGGCCAGCCCCAGCATTTT.

The genes are TRBV29-1 and TRBJ2-7; 10 bases are a match to TRBD2. The junction had 7 bases not matched to a gene; V was cut back by 4 bases and J by 1 base. Germline V gene data show CDR1 as SQVTM and CDR2 as ANQGSEA. This CDR3 contains 15 residues. CDR3 bases: TGCAGCGTTGCTAGCGGGGGCCTCATATCCTACGAGCAGTACTTC. It specifies CSVASGGLISYEQYF.

As regards this clonotype: At one end, the junction sequence differs from germline, possibly due to a read error. The J gene is TRBJ2-3, the V gene TRBV5-4; possibly TRBD2 for D (5 bases). Germline V gives CDR1 SGHNT, CDR2 YYREEE (reference sequence). The CDR3 is 16 residues long. The CDR3 coding sequence is TGTGCCAGTAGCTTCTGGGGAGAACCCGGCACAGATACGCAGTATTTT. Amino acids: CASSFWGEPGTDTQYF.

This clonotype was seen a handful of times. The V and J genes are TRBV5-1 and TRBJ2-1; TRBD1 matches at 9 bases. There are 14 residues in the CDR3. Trimming took 4 bases from V and 5 from J; bases not matched to a gene: 4. CDR1 and CDR2 from the germline V gene are SGHRS and YFSETQ. The DNA of the CDR3 is TGCGCCAGCAGCGTGGGACAGGGAGACAATGAGCAGTTCTTC. The encoded protein is CASSVGQGDNEQFF.

This chain joins TRBV3-1 and TRBJ2-7; no definite D call. Germline V gene sequence: CDR1 LGHDT, CDR2 YNNKEL (reference sequence). V was trimmed by 1 base and J by 6 bases, leaving 7 bases between them. The CDR3 loop spans 12 amino acids. In nucleotides, the CDR3 is TGTGCCAGCAGCCAAGTGATCAGCGAGCAGTACTTC. This gives the protein CASSQVISEQYF.

The chain couples TRBV6-2 or TRBV6-3 to TRBJ2-1; D gene unclear. This CDR3 is built from 12 residues. Trimming left V 6 bases short and J 6 bases short, with 9 bases between. Germline CDR1 reads MNHEY; CDR2 reads SVGEGT. CDR3 residues: CASSQTANEQFF. In nucleotides, the CDR3 is TGTGCCAGCAGCCAAACGGCCAATGAGCAGTTCTTC.

The table lists this clonotype with a few counts. The rearrangement uses TRBV4-1 and TRBJ2-7, with 8 nucleotides matching TRBD1. The V segment lost 1 base and the J segment 5 bases; nucleotides outside the gene matches: 4. The CDR3 is 14 amino acids. Germline-derived CDR1 and CDR2 are MGHRA and YSYEKL. CDR3 DNA sequence: TGCGCCAGCAGCCAAGGACAGGGGAACGACGAGCAGTACTTC. This gives the protein CASSQGQGNDEQYF.

The chain employs TRBV12-3 or TRBV12-4 and TRBJ2-1, with a possible D match to TRBD1 (6 bases). The DNA end is a closer match to TRBJ2-7, so the J assignment may be wrong. This CDR3 has 15 amino acids. CDR3 coding DNA: TGTGCCAGCAGCTTGGCGCTGGGGGCCTACAATGAGCAGTACTTC. Its translation is CASSLALGAYNEQYF.

This clonotype was detected ten times or more. The rearrangement links TRBV29-1 to TRBJ2-7; D is unresolved. CDR3 length equals 11 residues. With 0 bases removed from V and 4 bases from J, the gap between germline ends came to 4 bases. Germline CDR1 is SQVTM and CDR2 is ANQGSEA. The CDR3 DNA reads TGCAGCGTTGAAGAGGGGTACGAGCAGTACTTC. Protein: CSVEEGYEQYF.

This chain joins TRBV29-1 and TRBJ2-1; 10 positions agree with TRBD2. This CDR3 contains 15 residues. J gave up 2 bases and V 2 bases, and 3 bases lay outside the gene matches. Germline-derived CDR1 and CDR2 are SQVTM and ANQGSEA. In DNA, the CDR3 is TGCAGCGTTGAAAGCGGGAGGGCCCCCTACAATGAGCAGTTCTTC. It translates to CSVESGRAPYNEQFF.

About this clonotype itself: At one end the junction does not follow the germline gene, possibly because of a read error. The chain employs TRBV20-1 and TRBJ2-7; 8 positions agree with TRBD2. Germline CDR1 and CDR2: DFQATT and SNEGSKA (reference sequence). This CDR3 is 11 amino acids long. CDR3 DNA: TGCAGGGCTAGAGCGGGAGTCGAGCAGTACTTC. Encoded protein: CRARAGVEQYF.

This clonotype was seen only a few times. The V gene is TRBV11-2, the J gene TRBJ2-1; 8 nucleotides match TRBD2. The CDR3 runs to 16 residues. Germline V gene data show CDR1 as SGHAT and CDR2 as FQNNGV. Trimming took 2 bases from V and 8 from J; bases not matched to a gene: 11. The CDR3 region is CASSLKRIAGTDEQFF. CDR3 sequence (DNA): TGTGCCAGCAGCTTAAAAAGGATAGCGGGAACCGATGAGCAGTTCTTC.

About this clonotype itself: The junction and the germline gene differ at one end; a read error may be behind it. J is TRBJ2-1 and V is TRBV9, with TRBD1 identical over 9 bases. This CDR3 region has 17 residues. Per the germline V gene, CDR1 is SGDLS and CDR2 is YYNGEE. DNA for the CDR3: TGTGCCAGCACACCCTTGGGATGGACAGGGGCCGACAATGAGCAGTTTTTC. Amino acids: CASTPLGWTGADNEQFF.

As to this clonotype: A clone one base away is much larger, so this may be a read error. The chain joins TRBV7-2 to TRBJ2-3; D remains ambiguous. In germline, CDR1 is SGHTA, CDR2 FQGNSA. V lost 2 bases and J 4 bases, leaving 13 bases between the germline ends. The CDR3 is 15 residues long. This chain's CDR3 is CASSLPVLRADTQYF. In DNA, the CDR3 is TGTGCCAGCAGCTTACCGGTGCTTCGCGCAGATACGCAGTATTTT.

J is TRBJ1-2 and V is TRBV3-1; 10 positions agree with TRBD1. Germline lookup yields CDR1 LGHDT and CDR2 YNNKEL (reference sequence). With 4 bases clipped from V and 7 bases from J, the junction kept 6 bases outside the gene matches. The CDR3 covers 14 residues. CDR3: CASSLLDRGLGYTF. Written as DNA, the CDR3 is TGTGCCAGCAGCCTCCTCGACAGGGGGCTTGGCTACACCTTC.

The V and J genes are TRBV5-1 and TRBJ1-1; a weak D match, TRBD1 (5 bases). This CDR3 spans 15 amino acids. Deletions cut 7 bases from V and 3 bases from J, with 19 bases between. Germline CDR1 reads SGHRS; CDR2 reads YFSETQ. The CDR3 here is CASAKINLGDTEAFF. CDR3 DNA: TGCGCCAGCGCTAAGATTAACCTAGGGGACACTGAAGCTTTCTTT.

V and J are TRBV7-3 and TRBJ2-2, with 7 nucleotides matching TRBD1. The V gene's germline CDR1 is SGHTA and CDR2 FQGTGA. The CDR3 runs 13 residues. The V gene end was trimmed by 5 bases and the J gene end by 4 bases; junction bases not matched to a gene: 1. In DNA form, the CDR3 reads TGTGCCAGCAGCACAGGGGTCACCGGGGAGCTGTTTTTT. Its protein product is CASSTGVTGELFF.

The table lists this clonotype with a few counts. The chain carries TRBV3-1 and TRBJ2-7; D is undetermined. Germline values: CDR1 LGHDT, CDR2 YNNKEL (reference sequence). The CDR3 is 12 amino acids. V was shortened by 3 bases and J by 5 bases, with 8 bases between the two germline ends. CDR3 nucleotides: TGTGCCAGCAGCCATTCGATCCACGAGCAGTACTTC. Its protein product is CASSHSIHEQYF.

V usage is TRBV6-6 and J usage is TRBJ2-1; weak D call: TRBD2 (6 bases). Germline CDR1 reads MNHNY; CDR2 reads SVGAGI (reference sequence). With 4 bases removed from V and 9 bases from J, the gap between germline ends came to 13 bases. The CDR3 has 13 amino acids. The CDR3 spells CASSSGLQLEQFF. Here the CDR3 DNA reads TGTGCCAGCAGTTCGGGACTCCAGCTTGAGCAGTTCTTC.